This T cell receptor beta chain is from a study of blood T cell repertoires in COVID-19. As handled by the study authors: Researchers report that nucleated cell counts were estimated from reference gene primer amplification. Profiling relied on immunoSEQ multiplex PCR, and the TCRdb table lists in-frame clones only, not all of them. V, J and clone size reflect that table, while D and trimming were determined from the DNA. Among some 270,000 clones, roughly nine tenths were seen once, and the ten largest hold approximately 5%. V was cut by 0 bases and J by 5 bases, with 11 bases left in between. The CDR3 totals 15 residues. Germline V gene data show CDR1 as SGHKS and CDR2 as YYEKEE (reference sequence).

The sequence was obtained from a woman aged 40-49 years who had recovered from COVID-19. The sequenced material came from peripheral blood. This chain joins TRBV5-5 and TRBJ1-4, with D perhaps matching TRBD1 (5 bases). CDR3 residues: CASSLAPGENEKLFF. DNA of the CDR3: TGTGCCAGCAGCTTGGCCCCGGGGGAAAATGAAAAACTGTTTTTT.